Included here is one TCR beta chain sequence, with context. Its antigen is still unknown. No base quality values were provided; no much bigger clone lies one nucleotide off. The data belong to a study of blood T cell repertoires in COVID-19 (dated by TCRdb to about 2020). Broadly, across the study: Samples from collaborators originated in the United States, Italy and Spain and spanned both the acute and convalescent phases of COVID-19. The material from the prospective study consisted of cDNA or gDNA derived from T cells, B-cell-depleted T cells, or PBMCs. Subjects who had been exposed to COVID-19, were actively infected with it, or had recovered from it provided the deeply sampled blood TCRbeta repertoires that made up the dataset. The repertoires were released in a freely available public database intended as a resource for research on the immune response to SARS-CoV-2. Samples were obtained from the ongoing ImmuneRACE study (first 160 participants) and from 1,200 or so subjects provided by 6 global collaborators. A de-identified subject ID, COVID-19 status, age in years and sex were almost always included in the sample metadata. Where available, HLA class I and class II types were taken from metadata supplied by the sample provider and were not determined by assay-based typing.

Summary of the overall study and its limitations: The amount of clinical and demographic metadata varied by source and participant and was provided uncurated.

Collaborating institutions collected whole blood in K2EDTA tubes following their own protocols. For TCRbeta analysis, collaborators shipped samples in one of three forms: frozen whole blood, isolated PBMCs, or DNA extracted from either of those sample types. The immunoSEQ Assay, a bias-controlled multiplex PCR, was used to amplify TCRbeta CDR3 regions from genomic DNA. In the original analysis: Within the assay, amplification of reference gene primers was used to estimate how many nucleated cells each sample contained. To quantify the absolute abundance of each unique TCRbeta CDR3 rearrangement, sequence reads were collapsed and filtered. For each sample, productive Simpson clonality was calculated as the square root of Simpson's diversity index over productive rearrangements. Imported from immuneACCESS, the table was reduced by TCRdb to in-frame sequences with V and J called. These copies leave out some clones; in studies compared against another copy, an unresolved V gene accounts for under half, and the cause of the remainder is not known. V, J and clone size reflect that table, while D and trimming were determined from the DNA. Across this sample there are about 160,000 clones, with 65% to 85% seen only once. Approximately 13% of the sample is in the top ten clones.

CDR1 is given as SEHNR and CDR2 as FQNEAQ, both from the germline V gene (reference sequence). Its CDR3 holds 16 amino acids, cysteine through phenylalanine. The CDR3 DNA has 48 bases and is translated from base 1. Compared with germline, V lacks 3 bases and J lacks 7 bases; bases without a gene match: 13. The TCR comes from a woman aged 80 or older with acute or convalescent COVID-19. Sample: peripheral blood. The sequence links TRBV7-9 to TRBJ1-1; 8 bases in between match TRBD1. At the DNA level, the sequence is TGTGCCAGCAGCTTTTGGACAGGGTCAGGGATGGGTGAAGCTTTCTTT. The resulting protein is CASSFWTGSGMGEAFF.